These 9 T cell receptor beta chains came from one sample sequenced in a study of T-cell reconstitution after alpha-beta-depleted transplantation in children. Unique molecular identifiers were incorporated into the prepared TCRbeta library. In TCRdb, the PCR reads were re-called with MiXCR into one record per CDR3 protein. Of roughly 180,000 distinct CDR3 sequences in the sample, over 8.5% were seen once. The input for sequencing was PBMCs, taken before TCRalphabeta/CD19-depleted stem cell transplant. These receptors were collected from a boy between 2 and 10 years old with acute myeloid leukemia, due to receive a stem cell transplant.

This clonotype was counted many times. The chain carries TRBV4-1 and TRBJ1-1; D ambiguous. Germline CDR1 reads MGHRA; CDR2 reads YSYEKL. V lost 4 bases and J lost 3, with 12 bases in between. The CDR3 contains 14 residues. For the CDR3, the DNA is TGCGCCAGCAGCCCTCTGGACGGGTACACTGAAGCTTTCTTT. Amino acids: CASSPLDGYTEAFF.

This clonotype was detected many times. This chain links TRBV4-1 with TRBJ1-6; tentative D call: TRBD1 (6 bases). V lost 1 base to trimming and J lost 7 bases, with 20 bases between them. Germline assignment: CDR1 MGHRA and CDR2 YSYEKL. This CDR3 has 18 residues. Here the CDR3 reads CASSQGAARGRRNSPLHF. CDR3 coding DNA: TGCGCCAGCAGCCAAGGGGCGGCCAGGGGCAGGCGGAATTCACCCCTCCACTTT.

At least ten counts were recorded for this clonotype. The chain has TRBV20-1 and TRBJ2-7, with TRBD2 matching over 9 bases. CDR1 and CDR2 from the germline V gene are DFQATT and SNEGSKA (reference sequence). With 1 base clipped from V and 1 base from J, the junction kept 2 bases outside the gene matches. CDR3 length: 14 amino acids. The CDR3 DNA follows: TGCAGTGCTAGAGGACTAGCGGCTTCCTACGAGCAGTACTTC. Its translation: CSARGLAASYEQYF.

The table lists this clonotype with many counts. The chain carries TRBV15 and TRBJ1-2; D not certain. The germline V gene has CDR1 LNHNV and CDR2 YYDKDF (reference sequence). The CDR3 runs to 12 residues. V was pared by 4 bases and J by 8 bases, with 11 bases between. CDR3 sequence: CATSTRTGGYTF. In DNA form, the CDR3 reads TGTGCCACCAGCACCAGGACGGGAGGCTACACCTTC. Full variable domain (outside the CDR3, taken from reference TRBV15 and TRBJ1-2): DAMVIQNPRYQVTQFGKPVTLSCSQTLNHNVMYWYQQKSSQAPKLLFHYYDKDFNNEADTPDNFQSRRPNTSFCFLDIRSPGLGDTAMYLCATSTRTGGYTFGSGTRLTVV.

This clonotype was recorded at least ten times. This sequence joins TRBV20-1 and TRBJ2-2, with a weak D call TRBD2 (6 bases). The CDR3 extends over 17 amino acids. Germline assignment: CDR1 DFQATT and CDR2 SNEGSKA (reference sequence). The V end lost 4 bases, the J end lost 0 bases, and 18 bases lay between the germline ends. The CDR3 DNA sequence: TGCAGTGCTAACCAAGCGGGCCGAAACCCGAACACCGGGGAGCTGTTTTTT. Its protein product is CSANQAGRNPNTGELFF.

This clonotype showed up just once. With a much larger clone just one base away, this may be a read error. The chain uses TRBV20-1 and TRBJ1-4; 9 positions agree with TRBD1. There are 13 residues in the CDR3. Germline V gives CDR1 DFQATT, CDR2 SNEGSKA (reference sequence). The chain's CDR3 is CSATDRGYEKLLF. Written as DNA, the CDR3 is TGCAGTGCTACCGACAGGGGGTATGAAAAACTGCTTTTT.

V gene TRBV7-3 combines with J gene TRBJ2-6; D gene uncertain. V was shortened by 5 bases and J by 0 bases, with 14 bases between the two germline ends. Germline assignment: CDR1 SGHTA and CDR2 FQGTGA. The CDR3 is 17 residues long. CDR3 in amino acids: CASSQPHPASGANVLTF. The CDR3 nucleotides are TGTGCCAGCAGCCAACCCCATCCGGCCTCTGGGGCCAACGTCCTGACTTTC.

This clonotype was recorded many times. The chain links TRBV28 to TRBJ1-2; possibly TRBD1 for D (6 bases). V lost 2 bases and J 4 bases, leaving 14 bases between the germline ends. This CDR3 comprises 15 residues. Per germline, CDR1 MDHEN and CDR2 SYDVKM. The CDR3 loop is CASSLPGTPLYGYTF. For the CDR3, the DNA is TGTGCCAGCAGTTTACCAGGGACACCCCTCTATGGCTACACCTTC.

This clonotype was picked up many times. J is TRBJ2-2 and V is TRBV4-1, with 8 nucleotides matching TRBD2. Germline V gene sequence: CDR1 MGHRA, CDR2 YSYEKL. Unmatched junction bases numbered 4, after V lost 3 bases and J lost 1 base. There are 16 residues in the CDR3. The CDR3 loop is CASSQRLAGNTGELFF. Written as DNA, the CDR3 is TGCGCCAGCAGCCAGAGGCTAGCGGGGAACACCGGGGAGCTGTTTTTT.